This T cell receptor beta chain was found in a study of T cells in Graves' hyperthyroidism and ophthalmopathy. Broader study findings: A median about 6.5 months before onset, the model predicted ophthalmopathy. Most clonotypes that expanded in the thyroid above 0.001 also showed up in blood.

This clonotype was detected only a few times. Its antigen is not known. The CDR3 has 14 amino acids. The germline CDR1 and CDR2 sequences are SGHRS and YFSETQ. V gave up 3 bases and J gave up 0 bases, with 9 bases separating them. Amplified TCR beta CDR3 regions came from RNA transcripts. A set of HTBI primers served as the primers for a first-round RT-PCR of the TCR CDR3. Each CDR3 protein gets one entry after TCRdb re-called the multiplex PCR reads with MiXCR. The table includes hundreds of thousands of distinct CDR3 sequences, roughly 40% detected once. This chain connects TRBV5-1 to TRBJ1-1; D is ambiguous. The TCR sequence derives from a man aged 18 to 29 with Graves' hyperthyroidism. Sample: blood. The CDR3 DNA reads TGCGCCAGCAGCTCCAGCTTAATGAACACTGAAGCTTTCTTT. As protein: CASSSSLMNTEAFF.